A selection of T cell receptor beta chains follows, all from one sample in a study of T-cell memory formation after mild COVID-19. TCRdb re-analysed the 5' RACE reads in MiXCR, keeping a single row per CDR3 protein. Among about 270,000 distinct CDR3 sequences, over 15% were seen once, and the ten largest hold 20% to 25%. Input material: PBMCs or a T cell subset sorted from them (not recorded which). The receptors originated from a man aged 18 to 35 who had mild COVID-19 (a few samples of this study predate the infection). Cell type and time point are not known. Each CDR3 is given with its conserved first and last residue. D genes are given only for firm matches. Not all rows give a size; the values are once, few, many and, for expanded clones, a class.

>16|TRBV5-1|TRBJ2-5|few|TRBD2
TGCGCCAGCAGCCGGGGGGGGCGCAACGGTGGGGAGACCCAGTACTTC
CASSRGGRNGGETQYF
>17|TRBV5-1|TRBJ1-2|-|TRBD1
TGCGCCAGCAGCTTAGGTTTCCAACGGGGACAGAACTATGGCTACACCTTC
CASSLGFQRGQNYGYTF
>11|TRBV6-5|TRBJ1-4|-|-
TGTGCCAGCAGTAACGGAGGAAAACTGTTTTTT
CASSNGGKLFF
>14|TRBV27|TRBJ1-2|-|-
TGTGCCAGCGCTAGGGCGGGTTCCGAGTATGGCTACACCTTC
CASARAGSEYGYTF
>15|TRBV4-1|TRBJ1-5|many|-
TGCGCCAGCAGCCAAAGGTGGACAAGCAATCAGCCCCAGCATTTT
CASSQRWTSNQPQHF
>15|TRBV6-1|TRBJ2-3|-|-
TGTGCCAGCAGTGAAGCGCTTACAGTCTCAGATACGCAGTATTTT
CASSEALTVSDTQYF
>13|TRBV21-1|TRBJ2-3|few|-
TGTGCCAGCAGCATTACGGGGATTGATACGCAGTATTTT
CASSITGIDTQYF
>13|TRBV4-2|TRBJ2-1|few|-
TGTGCCAGCAGACCCCCCCTCCACAATGAGCAGTTCTTC
CASRPPLHNEQFF
>13|TRBV25-1|TRBJ2-3|few|TRBD2
TGTGCCAGCGGTAGCGGGGTCACAGATACGCAGTATTTT
CASGSGVTDTQYF
>16|TRBV5-1|TRBJ2-1|-|TRBD1
TGCGCCAGCAGCTTGGACCTACAGGGGGGATACAATGAGCAGTTCTTC
CASSLDLQGGYNEQFF
>13|TRBV20-1|TRBJ2-7|-|TRBD1
TGCAGTGCTCGCCGGGACAGGCTGTACGAGCAGTACTTC
CSARRDRLYEQYF
>16|TRBV9|TRBJ2-1|few|-
TGTGCCAGCAGCGTAGACGGATCTCCAACCTACAATGAGCAGTTCTTC
CASSVDGSPTYNEQFF
>15|TRBV7-8|TRBJ1-2|-|-
TGTGCCAGCAGCTTAGTAATTGGACAGAGCTATGGCTACACCTTC
CASSLVIGQSYGYTF
>12|TRBV7-3|TRBJ2-3|many|TRBD1
TGTGCCAGCAGTTTCACAGGGGGTACGCAGTATTTT
CASSFTGGTQYF
>15|TRBV19|TRBJ1-5|-|-
TGTGCCAGTAGTCCCTGGGGCGGACTGCCTAAACCCCAGCATTTT
CASSPWGGLPKPQHF
>13|TRBV7-2|TRBJ1-1|-|TRBD1
TGTGCCAGCACCATTCGACAGGGCACTGAAGCTTTCTTT
CASTIRQGTEAFF
>15|TRBV5-1|TRBJ1-5|-|-
TGCGCCAGCAGCTTGGGCGGGGGAAAGAATCAGCCCCAGCATTTT
CASSLGGGKNQPQHF
>15|TRBV4-3|TRBJ2-4|few|TRBD2
TGCGCCAGCAGCCGGGAGGGGCTAAGTGAGGACATTCAGTACTTC
CASSREGLSEDIQYF
>15|TRBV10-3|TRBJ2-3|-|-
TGTGCCTCGGGAGAGGGGGGATATTACACAGATACGCAGTATTTT
CASGEGGYYTDTQYF
>14|TRBV5-1|TRBJ1-2|few|TRBD1
TGCGCCAGCAGCGCCGGACAGGCCTACTATGGCTACACCTTC
CASSAGQAYYGYTF
>9|TRBV4-3|TRBJ2-4|few|-
TGCGCCAGCAGCCAAGATCGGTACTTC
CASSQDRYF
>15|TRBV7-2|TRBJ1-2|-|TRBD1
TGTGCCAGCAGCCCCGAGGGGGCGGCAGGGACGGGCTACACCTTC
CASSPEGAAGTGYTF
>15|TRBV20-1|TRBJ1-4|-|-
TGCAGTGCCAGACCCCCGGCAGGTTTTAATGAAAAACTGTTTTTT
CSARPPAGFNEKLFF
>15|TRBV7-9|TRBJ2-5|few|-
TGTGCCAGCAGCTTCGGGTTAGGGGTAATGGAGACCCAGTACTTC
CASSFGLGVMETQYF
>15|TRBV6-4|TRBJ2-5|-|TRBD2
TGTGCCAGCAGTGAGCAAGCGGGGGGGCAAGAGACCCAGTACTTC
CASSEQAGGQETQYF
>14|TRBV12-3/TRBV12-4|TRBJ1-5|few|TRBD1
TGTGCCAGCAGCACCGACAGGGCAAATCAGCCCCAGCATTTT
CASSTDRANQPQHF
>14|TRBV20-1|TRBJ1-1|few|-
TGCAGTGCTAGAGATTTTAGGGCAGGCACTGAAGCTTTCTTT
CSARDFRAGTEAFF
>13|TRBV20-1|TRBJ1-5|-|-
TGCAGCCCCTCGGAGAGGGGGAATCAGCCCCAGCATTTT
CSPSERGNQPQHF